This is a list of T cell receptor beta chains from one sample in a study of shared clonotypes between healthy human individuals. The protocol was immunoSEQ multiplex PCR, while the TCRdb copy is restricted to in-frame clones and leaves out a portion. The sample records some 2.4 million clones, 93% being singletons. Specimen: naive CD4+ T cells from PBMCs. The receptor set was obtained from a man aged 18 to 29 in good health. Some clones in this sample may be carry-over from other donors' samples. CDR3s include the opening cysteine and the closing phenylalanine or tryptophan. The order of the fields is V gene, J gene, CDR3 length, D gene, clone size, CDR3 DNA, CDR3 protein. A D gene is named only where the DNA matches it firmly. Some rows have no size entry. The others give once, few or many, or a class for an expanded clone.

v_call: TRBV18; j_call: TRBJ2-6; cdr3_length: 15; d_call: -; clone_size: -; cdr3_nt: TGTGCCAGCTCACCCGACTTCTCTGGGGCCAACGTCCTGACTTTC; cdr3_aa: CASSPDFSGANVLTF
v_call: TRBV6-6; j_call: TRBJ1-5; cdr3_length: 16; d_call: TRBD1; clone_size: -; cdr3_nt: TGTGCCAGCAGCCAGACAGGGGCCGGGAGCAATCAGCCCCAGCATTTT; cdr3_aa: CASSQTGAGSNQPQHF
v_call: TRBV5-4; j_call: TRBJ2-6; cdr3_length: 15; d_call: -; clone_size: -; cdr3_nt: TGTGCCAGCAAAGACGCAGGGTCTGGGGCCAACGTCCTGACTTTC; cdr3_aa: CASKDAGSGANVLTF
v_call: TRBV9; j_call: TRBJ1-2; cdr3_length: 15; d_call: -; clone_size: -; cdr3_nt: TGTGCCAGCTGCCGAACGAATGACGGACTCTATGGCTACACCTTC; cdr3_aa: CASCRTNDGLYGYTF
v_call: TRBV5-6; j_call: TRBJ2-3; cdr3_length: 14; d_call: TRBD2; clone_size: -; cdr3_nt: TGTGCCAGCAGCTTGCTAGCGGGCACAGATACGCAGTATTTT; cdr3_aa: CASSLLAGTDTQYF
v_call: TRBV9; j_call: TRBJ2-3; cdr3_length: 14; d_call: -; clone_size: -; cdr3_nt: TGTGCCAGCAGCGTACCCAACACGGCGGATACGCAGTATTTT; cdr3_aa: CASSVPNTADTQYF
v_call: TRBV7-9; j_call: TRBJ1-6; cdr3_length: 14; d_call: -; clone_size: -; cdr3_nt: TGTGCCAGCAGCTTAGGGGCCCGAGGATCACCCCTCCACTTT; cdr3_aa: CASSLGARGSPLHF
v_call: TRBV28; j_call: TRBJ2-7; cdr3_length: 11; d_call: -; clone_size: -; cdr3_nt: TGTGCCACCATAGGGCCATACGAGCAGTACTTC; cdr3_aa: CATIGPYEQYF
v_call: TRBV5-1; j_call: TRBJ2-5; cdr3_length: 14; d_call: TRBD1; clone_size: -; cdr3_nt: TGCGCCAGCAGTTCAACAGGGGCCCAAGAGACCCAGTACTTC; cdr3_aa: CASSSTGAQETQYF
v_call: TRBV30; j_call: TRBJ2-7; cdr3_length: 15; d_call: TRBD1; clone_size: -; cdr3_nt: TGTGCCTGGAGTCGATCTGGGACAGGGGTCCACGAGCAGTACTTC; cdr3_aa: CAWSRSGTGVHEQYF
v_call: TRBV9; j_call: TRBJ2-7; cdr3_length: 15; d_call: -; clone_size: -; cdr3_nt: TGTGCCAGCAGCCCAGCGGAGGGGAGCTCCTACGAGCAGTACTTC; cdr3_aa: CASSPAEGSSYEQYF
v_call: TRBV7-9; j_call: TRBJ2-3; cdr3_length: 17; d_call: -; clone_size: -; cdr3_nt: TGTGCCAGCAGCGGGGGAAGGGGAGCGTCAGAAAGGGATACGCAGTATTTT; cdr3_aa: CASSGGRGASERDTQYF
v_call: TRBV7-6; j_call: TRBJ1-3; cdr3_length: 18; d_call: -; clone_size: -; cdr3_nt: TGTGCCAGCAGCTTAGGAGCTTTGGGACGGACGAGGGGAAACACCATATATTTT; cdr3_aa: CASSLGALGRTRGNTIYF
v_call: TRBV5-4; j_call: TRBJ2-1; cdr3_length: 14; d_call: -; clone_size: -; cdr3_nt: TGTGCCAGCAGCTTGGACGGAGGGCGTAATGAGCAGTTCTTC; cdr3_aa: CASSLDGGRNEQFF
v_call: TRBV19; j_call: TRBJ1-5; cdr3_length: 14; d_call: -; clone_size: -; cdr3_nt: TGTGCCAGTAGTATAGATAGGGGCAATCAGCCCCAGCATTTT; cdr3_aa: CASSIDRGNQPQHF
v_call: TRBV15; j_call: TRBJ1-5; cdr3_length: 15; d_call: -; clone_size: -; cdr3_nt: TGTGCCACCAGCAGAGAACACACTAGCAATCAGCCCCAGCATTTT; cdr3_aa: CATSREHTSNQPQHF
v_call: TRBV19; j_call: TRBJ1-1; cdr3_length: 13; d_call: -; clone_size: -; cdr3_nt: TGTGCCAGTAGTATACAGGTGTACACTGAAGCTTTCTTT; cdr3_aa: CASSIQVYTEAFF
v_call: TRBV2; j_call: TRBJ1-1; cdr3_length: 14; d_call: -; clone_size: once; cdr3_nt: TGTGCCACCACTTCGGCACTCGTGGGGACTGAAGCTTTCTTT; cdr3_aa: CATTSALVGTEAFF
v_call: TRBV6-6; j_call: TRBJ1-5; cdr3_length: 15; d_call: -; clone_size: -; cdr3_nt: TGTGCCAGCAGTTACGACAGGCGGGGCAATCAGCCCCAGCATTTT; cdr3_aa: CASSYDRRGNQPQHF
v_call: TRBV2; j_call: TRBJ1-2; cdr3_length: 14; d_call: TRBD1; clone_size: -; cdr3_nt: TGTGCCAGCAGGAGCAGGACAGGGGAAGGCGGCTACACCTTC; cdr3_aa: CASRSRTGEGGYTF
v_call: TRBV7-2; j_call: TRBJ2-2; cdr3_length: 18; d_call: -; clone_size: -; cdr3_nt: TGTGCCAGCTTCCCCGGGCAGGGCGGCCCACTTAACACCGGGGAGCTGTTTTTT; cdr3_aa: CASFPGQGGPLNTGELFF
v_call: TRBV28; j_call: TRBJ1-1; cdr3_length: 15; d_call: -; clone_size: -; cdr3_nt: TGTGCCAGCAGTTTGGCAGGGGACCTAAGAACTGAAGCTTTCTTT; cdr3_aa: CASSLAGDLRTEAFF
v_call: TRBV9; j_call: TRBJ2-1; cdr3_length: 16; d_call: TRBD2; clone_size: -; cdr3_nt: TGTGCCAGCAGCCCGCTTTCGGGACTAGCAGACAATGAGCAGTTCTTC; cdr3_aa: CASSPLSGLADNEQFF
v_call: TRBV30; j_call: TRBJ2-1; cdr3_length: 19; d_call: -; clone_size: -; cdr3_nt: TGTGCCTGGAGTGTACGAGGGGGGTGGGGCTCCAACTCCTACAATGAGCAGTTCTTC; cdr3_aa: CAWSVRGGWGSNSYNEQFF
v_call: TRBV7-3; j_call: TRBJ2-3; cdr3_length: 17; d_call: TRBD2; clone_size: -; cdr3_nt: TGTGCCAGCAGCTTAGATGGTATGGGACTATCGCCCAGTACGCAGTATTTT; cdr3_aa: CASSLDGMGLSPSTQYF